This entry features one T cell receptor beta chain sequence. As yet, its antigen is unknown. Data came from immunoSEQ multiplex PCR; TCRdb stores just in-frame clones and leaves some out. Here the sample spans 55,000 to 90,000 clones, about 83% being singletons. The data originate from a study of T cell responses to AZD1222 COVID-19 vaccine. Per germline, CDR1 LGHNA and CDR2 YNFKEQ. This CDR3 region has 16 residues. V was cut by 4 bases and J by 2 bases, with 18 bases left in between. Study-wide results and limits: Donors were largely white British and mainly female; clonal diversity was possibly underestimated. Unmutated regions of variants are reportedly targeted by nearly half of spike-specific TCRs.

The clonotype originates from an adult in good health. The rearrangement joins TRBV4-2 to TRBJ2-7; D is tentatively TRBD1 or TRBD2 (7 bases each). Here the sequenced sample was peripheral blood, taken on day 0 of AZD1222 vaccination. DNA for the CDR3: TGTGCCAGCAGCCTATTTGGGAGGGGGACAGCCTACGAGCAGTACTTC. Protein product: CASSLFGRGTAYEQYF.